The T cell receptor (beta chain) described here comes from a study of shared clonotypes between healthy human individuals. Study as a whole: For every donor, three CD4 naive, three CD4 memory, two CD8 naive and one CD8 memory plates were used. Study results and caveats: Sharing of clonotypes among donors was expected to vary with sequencing depth.

This was a deep-level run. Assay: immunoSEQ multiplex PCR; the TCRdb copy retains only in-frame clones and omits some. The top ten hold 1.1% of the sample, which has millions of clones, approximately 95% seen once. Comment on this clone: The antigen remains undetermined.

Germline V gene lookup returns CDR1 MNHEY and CDR2 SMNVEV (reference sequence). The CDR3 is 15 residues long. V lost 8 bases to trimming and J lost 5 bases, with 22 bases between them. Naivety among CD8 cells was defined by CD45RO negativity and positive CCR7 selection, thereby excluding terminally differentiated effector memory CD45RA+ cells. The sequencing sample was made of naive CD8+ T cells sorted from blood. The receptor was derived from a man aged 18 to 35 in good health. This chain connects TRBV27 to TRBJ2-7, with D possibly TRBD2 on 7 matching bases. The CDR3 reads CASGGGFAGVNEQYF. In DNA, the CDR3 is TGTGCCAGCGGGGGCGGTTTTGCGGGAGTGAACGAGCAGTACTTC.